The TCR beta chain under discussion was sequenced for a study of long-term antiretroviral therapy in people with HIV. Germline V CDR1 and CDR2: DFQATT, SNEGSKA (reference sequence). The CDR3 has 11 amino acids. V dropped 5 bases and J dropped 6 bases, with 10 bases sitting between them. Survey level was the resolution at which the v3.0 immunoSEQ assay ran. Generated by immunoSEQ multiplex PCR, the TCRdb table keeps only in-frame clones and is missing some. The sample records 25,000 to 30,000 clones, 85% to 90% being singletons. The sequences come from unsorted PBMCs, collected 3.2 years before starting antiretroviral therapy. V usage is TRBV20-1 and J usage is TRBJ1-2; no definite D call. The TCR originated in a man over 45 with HIV. CDR3 bases: TGCAGTGCTCCAAAACCAAATGGCTACACCTTC. This encodes CSAPKPNGYTF.